This T cell receptor beta chain stems from a study of blood T cell repertoires in COVID-19. Study-wide context: Samples representing acute and convalescent COVID-19 were sourced from the United States, Italy and Spain. T cells, B-cell-depleted T cells, or PBMCs supplied cDNA or gDNA.

The CDR3 runs to 14 residues. In the authors' workflow: Amplified reference gene primers provided the basis for estimating nucleated cell counts. Some clones are missing from TCRdb's copy, which holds only in-frame ones; the method was immunoSEQ multiplex PCR. V and J calls and clone size come straight from that table; D and trimming were deduced from the DNA. The table records 100,000 to 140,000 clones, 89% of them present only once. This chain joins TRBV21-1 and TRBJ1-5; TRBD1, as called in the table, went unchecked against the DNA. TRBV21-1 is flagged as a pseudogene. The sequenced material came from peripheral blood. This receptor was taken from a man aged 35 to 55 with active or convalescent COVID-19. CDR3: CASSKRGTYQPQHF. As DNA, the CDR3 is TGTGCCAGCAGCAAAAGGGGGACGTATCAGCCCCAGCATTTT.